The next 31 T cell receptor beta chains were all read from a single sample in a study of spatial heterogeneity in lung cancer. Broader study findings: Expanded alpha and beta TCR counts within tumors tracked tumor mutation counts.

No antigen has been assigned to these receptors. Time point given: sample taken at primary tumor resection. Via MiXCR, TCRdb re-called the 5' RACE reads, giving one row per CDR3 protein. The sample consists of 18,000 or so distinct CDR3 sequences, over 7% of them appearing once. The sample consisted of lung tumor tissue, taken at surgery. Receptors were obtained from a female donor with early-stage non-small cell lung cancer.

This clonotype showed up many times. The V and J genes are TRBV11-2 and TRBJ1-1; no reliable D call. The CDR3 consists of 13 residues. CDR1 SGHAT and CDR2 FQNNGV come from the germline V gene. Trimming removed 3 bases from V and 5 bases from J, with 10 bases in between. The DNA of the CDR3 is TGTGCCAGCAGCTTTGAGCGAAGGACTGAAGCTTTCTTT. Translated, it gives CASSFERRTEAFF.

Remarks on this clonotype: A much larger clone lies a single base off, so this may be a read error. V usage is TRBV2 and J usage is TRBJ2-3; no definite D call. The CDR3 consists of 12 residues. V lost 8 bases and J 0 bases, leaving 6 bases between the germline ends. From germline, CDR1 is SNHLY and CDR2 FYNNEI. This chain's CDR3 is CASHTSTDTQYF. The CDR3 nucleotides are TGTGCCAGCCATACCAGCACAGATACGCAGTATTTT.

This clonotype was counted many times. The chain has TRBV28 and TRBJ2-7; no definite D call. The germline gives CDR1 MDHEN, CDR2 SYDVKM. Trimming pared 10 bases from V and 5 bases from J, leaving 12 bases between. CDR3 length: 11 residues. Here the CDR3 DNA reads TGTGCCACCGTGGGAACAAACGAGCAGTACTTC. Protein: CATVGTNEQYF.

In the case of this clonotype: This could be a read error, since a much larger clone is one nucleotide away. The J gene is TRBJ1-6, the V gene TRBV7-2; no definite D call. V lost 2 bases, J lost 4 bases, and 6 bases lay in between. CDR1 and CDR2 from the germline V gene are SGHTA and FQGNSA. This CDR3 comprises 14 residues. CDR3 residues: CASSLRGYNSPLHF. In nucleotides, the CDR3 is TGTGCCAGCAGCTTAAGAGGTTATAATTCACCCCTCCACTTT.

This clonotype counts as medium-sized. This chain uses TRBV20-1 with TRBJ2-1; perhaps TRBD1 as D (7 bases). Trimming left V 0 bases short and J 8 bases short, with 17 bases between. Germline V gives CDR1 DFQATT, CDR2 SNEGSKA (reference sequence). This CDR3 is built from 15 residues. CDR3 sequence (DNA): TGCAGTGCTAGAGATCCAGGGGGGTCCGCCGATGAGCAGTTCTTC. Translating gives CSARDPGGSADEQFF.

The sample holds many counts of this clonotype. V usage is TRBV12-3 or TRBV12-4 and J usage is TRBJ2-5; D gene ambiguous. The CDR3 is 13 amino acids. V was cut by 3 bases and J by 9 bases, with 14 bases left in between. This CDR3 is CASSLGTPRAQYF. CDR3 bases: TGTGCCAGCAGTTTGGGCACCCCAAGGGCCCAGTACTTC.

This clonotype appeared many times. In DNA, the CDR3 is TGTGCCAGCAGCCCAAGGGACAACCAAGAGACCCAGTACTTC. It translates to CASSPRDNQETQYF. This sequence joins TRBV7-9 and TRBJ2-5; D might be TRBD1 (6 bases). The germline gives CDR1 SEHNR, CDR2 FQNEAQ (reference sequence). CDR3 length: 14 amino acids. V was shortened by 5 bases and J by 0 bases, with 10 bases between the two germline ends. The full variable domain, with the rest looked up from reference TRBV7-9 and TRBJ2-5, is DTGVSQNPRHKITKRGQNVTFRCDPISEHNRLYWYRQTLGQGPEFLTYFQNEAQLEKSRLLSDRFSAERPKGSFSTLEIQRTEQGDSAMYLCASSPRDNQETQYFGPGTRLLVL.

This clonotype was recorded a few times. The chain combines TRBV5-6 with TRBJ1-6; TRBD1 is a possible D gene (5 bases). Between the trimmed V and J ends, which lost 0 bases and 6 bases, there was a span of 13 bases. The germline CDR1 and CDR2 sequences are SGHDT and YYEEEE. The CDR3 extends over 16 amino acids. CDR3 region: CASSLALGDPNSPLHF. The CDR3 DNA reads as TGTGCCAGCAGCTTGGCCCTCGGGGACCCTAATTCACCCCTCCACTTT.

The sample holds many counts of this clonotype. V usage is TRBV19 and J usage is TRBJ2-7; D not resolved. Germline V gene data show CDR1 as LNHDA and CDR2 as SQIVND (reference sequence). V gave up 3 bases and J gave up 2 bases, with 8 bases separating them. CDR3 size: 13 residues. CDR3 in DNA: TGTGCCAGTAGTATGGTTCCCGCCTACGAGCAGTACTTC. Its protein is CASSMVPAYEQYF.

This clonotype was counted between two and nine times. This chain links TRBV18 with TRBJ2-1; D is possibly TRBD2 (7 bases). Germline V gives CDR1 KGHSH, CDR2 LQKENI. The V end lost 3 bases, the J end lost 7 bases, and 13 bases lay between the germline ends. The CDR3 contains 14 residues. The CDR3 protein is CASSPGGQWNEQFF. Here the CDR3 DNA reads TGTGCCAGCTCACCGGGGGGGCAGTGGAATGAGCAGTTCTTC.

The CDR3 reads CASSSPRGRGSYEQYF. In nucleotides, the CDR3 is TGTGCCAGCAGCTCCCCCCGGGGGCGGGGGTCCTACGAGCAGTACTTC. The chain links TRBV11-2 to TRBJ2-7; the D gene is possibly TRBD2 (7 bases). Germline V gene sequence: CDR1 SGHAT, CDR2 FQNNGV. Deletions cut 4 bases from V and 1 base from J, with 17 bases between. This CDR3 has 16 amino acids.

At least ten counts were recorded for this clonotype. V usage is TRBV12-3 or TRBV12-4 and J usage is TRBJ2-3, with 7 bases lining up with TRBD2. V lost 0 bases, J lost 5 bases, and 5 bases stayed unmatched. This CDR3 is 15 amino acids long. The CDR3 protein is CASSLASGVGDTQYF. CDR3 DNA: TGTGCCAGCAGTTTAGCAAGCGGGGTGGGAGATACGCAGTATTTT.

This clonotype was seen many times. The chain links TRBV29-1 to TRBJ2-1; TRBD2 agrees at 13 bases. The CDR3 extends over 12 amino acids. Trimming removed 6 bases from V and 10 bases from J; junction bases left unmatched: 3. Germline CDR1 is SQVTM and CDR2 is ANQGSEA. CDR3 sequence: CSVRLAGGEQFF. The CDR3 DNA reads as TGCAGCGTACGACTAGCGGGGGGAGAGCAGTTCTTC.

The chain is built from TRBV6-1 and TRBJ2-6; 11 bases agree with TRBD1. Germline V lookup: CDR1 MNHNS, CDR2 SASEGT. The J segment lost 2 bases and the V segment lost 6 bases, leaving 3 bases of the junction unmatched. CDR3 size: 16 residues. CDR3 sequence reads: CASRGQGETGANVLTF. For the CDR3, the DNA is TGTGCCAGCAGGGGACAGGGGGAGACTGGGGCCAACGTCCTGACTTTC.

The rearrangement uses TRBV30 and TRBJ2-7; D perhaps matches TRBD2 (6 bases). The CDR3 loop spans 12 amino acids. Germline CDR1 GTSNPN, CDR2 SVGIG (reference sequence). V lost 0 bases and J lost 13, with 16 bases in between. This CDR3 is CAWSVGGATRYF. The CDR3 DNA reads as TGTGCCTGGAGTGTAGGAGGGGCTACGCGATACTTC.

This clonotype was seen repeatedly, ten times or more. This chain uses TRBV12-3 or TRBV12-4 with TRBJ1-1, with D unresolved. Trimming removed 5 bases at V and 2 bases at J, with 15 bases between. This CDR3 comprises 15 residues. In nucleotides, the CDR3 is TGTGCCAGCAGTCGCCCCCCTACACCCAACACTGAAGCTTTCTTT. This encodes CASSRPPTPNTEAFF.

The chain recombines TRBV7-9 with TRBJ2-5; 9 nucleotides align to TRBD1. The germline CDR1 and CDR2 sequences are SEHNR and FQNEAQ (reference sequence). Trimming at V came to 4 bases and at J to 5 bases, leaving 11 bases not matched to a gene. The CDR3 spans 16 residues. CDR3 sequence: CASSSGGGDRDETQYF. CDR3 DNA sequence: TGTGCCAGCAGCTCCGGAGGCGGGGACAGGGACGAGACCCAGTACTTC.

This clonotype appeared many times. CDR3 residues: CASSQEGWVPEAFF. CDR3 sequence (DNA): TGTGCCAGCAGCCAAGAAGGGTGGGTCCCTGAAGCTTTCTTT. The genes are TRBV3-1 and TRBJ1-1; D unclear. Germline CDR1 LGHDT, CDR2 YNNKEL (reference sequence). Trimming cost V 0 bases and J 6 bases, with 11 bases left between them. CDR3 length: 14 residues.

This clonotype was detected many times. The chain carries TRBV20-1 and TRBJ2-7; 9 positions agree with TRBD2. This CDR3 contains 15 residues. V was clipped by 7 bases and J by 2 bases; unmatched bases: 12. Per the germline V gene, CDR1 is DFQATT and CDR2 is SNEGSKA (reference sequence). CDR3 sequence (DNA): TGCAGTGTCTCGCGGGGGGGACAGAGGCCCTACGAGCAGTACTTC. Amino acid sequence: CSVSRGGQRPYEQYF.

The chain is built from TRBV2 and TRBJ2-2; D is possibly TRBD1 (5 bases). The CDR3 spans 13 residues. V lost 1 base and J 5 bases, leaving 5 bases between the germline ends. The germline V gene encodes CDR1 SNHLY and CDR2 FYNNEI. The CDR3 nucleotides are TGTGCCAGCAGTGAAGGACAGACCGGGGAGCTGTTTTTT. Protein sequence: CASSEGQTGELFF.

This clonotype has ten or more counts. CDR3 protein: CASSLEGTGFNEQFF. The CDR3 DNA sequence: TGCGCCAGCAGCTTGGAAGGGACAGGGTTCAATGAGCAGTTCTTC. V is TRBV5-1 and J is TRBJ2-1, with 9 bases matching TRBD1. J gave up 6 bases and V 0 bases, and 4 bases lay outside the gene matches. Germline CDR1 SGHRS, CDR2 YFSETQ. This CDR3 is built from 15 residues. The variable domain in full, with the rest retrieved from reference TRBV5-1 and TRBJ2-1, is KAGVTQTPRYLIKTRGQQVTLSCSPISGHRSVSWYQQTPGQGLQFLFEYFSETQRNKGNFPGRFSGRQFSNSRSEMNVSTLELGDSALYLCASSLEGTGFNEQFFGPGTRLTVL.

The rearrangement uses TRBV6-6 and TRBJ2-7; tentative D call: TRBD1 (5 bases). The V gene's germline CDR1 is MNHNY and CDR2 SVGAGI (reference sequence). This CDR3 is built from 11 residues. V shed 9 bases and J shed 4 bases, with 10 bases lying between them. For the CDR3, the DNA is TGTGCCAGTACGACAGTTTACGAGCAGTACTTC. This sequence encodes CASTTVYEQYF.

This clonotype has a count of ten or more. The V gene is TRBV3-1, the J gene TRBJ2-7; D not certain. CDR3 length: 15 amino acids. The germline gives CDR1 LGHDT, CDR2 YNNKEL (reference sequence). The V and J ends lost 1 base and 2 bases respectively, with 12 bases between them. As DNA, the CDR3 is TGTGCCAGCAGCCAAGTATGGGGATTAGCCTACGAGCAGTACTTC. Translation: CASSQVWGLAYEQYF.

The CDR3 spells CASSSGTPNNEQFF. The CDR3 DNA follows: TGTGCCAGCAGTTCCGGGACTCCGAACAATGAGCAGTTCTTC. V gene TRBV28 combines with J gene TRBJ2-1; a possible D gene is TRBD2 (6 bases). There are 14 residues in the CDR3. Trimming removed 4 bases from V and 5 bases from J, with 12 bases in between. The germline CDR1 and CDR2 sequences are MDHEN and SYDVKM.

Comment on this clonotype: One base away lies a much larger clone, so this may be a sequencing read error. This chain's CDR3 is CASSLGLAGDGYEQFF. The DNA of the CDR3 is TGTGCCAGCAGCTTAGGTCTAGCGGGGGATGGCTATGAGCAGTTCTTC. The chain joins TRBV7-9 to TRBJ2-1; TRBD2 matches at 10 bases. CDR1 is SEHNR, CDR2 FQNEAQ, per germline (reference sequence). CDR3 size: 16 residues. With 1 base clipped from V and 8 bases from J, the junction kept 8 bases outside the gene matches. The whole variable domain, filled in from reference TRBV7-9 and TRBJ2-1, reads DTGVSQNPRHKITKRGQNVTFRCDPISEHNRLYWYRQTLGQGPEFLTYFQNEAQLEKSRLLSDRFSAERPKGSFSTLEIQRTEQGDSAMYLCASSLGLAGDGYEQFFGPGTRLTVL.

This clonotype has only a few counts. The chain couples TRBV7-3 to TRBJ2-7, with a tentative D call TRBD1 (6 bases). CDR1 and CDR2 from the germline V gene are SGHTA and FQGTGA. Trimming pared 1 base from V and 2 bases from J, leaving 12 bases between. The CDR3 length is 15 residues. The CDR3 coding sequence is TGTGCCAGCAGCTTAAACCGGACAGCTACCTACGAGCAGTACTTC. Translated, it gives CASSLNRTATYEQYF.

This chain uses TRBV20-1 with TRBJ2-3; the D gene is possibly TRBD2 (6 bases). Germline CDR1 reads DFQATT; CDR2 reads SNEGSKA (reference sequence). Trimming took off 7 bases at V and 1 base at J, with 12 bases between the two ends. The CDR3 covers 13 residues. DNA for the CDR3: TGCAGTGGGAGGGTTATGGGCACAGATACGCAGTATTTT. As protein: CSGRVMGTDTQYF.

This clonotype has a count of ten or more. The genes are TRBV5-6 and TRBJ2-5, with 7 bases aligning to TRBD2. The CDR3 spans 13 residues. V lost 1 base to trimming and J lost 4 bases; unmatched junction nucleotides: 1. The germline CDR1 and CDR2 sequences are SGHDT and YYEEEE. The DNA for the CDR3 is TGTGCCAGCAGCTTGAGGACTAGAGAGACCCAGTACTTC. This sequence encodes CASSLRTRETQYF.

With regard to this clonotype: Germline is not matched at one junction end, which may reflect a read error. The J gene is TRBJ1-1, the V gene TRBV5-1; D gene unclear. CDR1 is SGHRS and CDR2 is YFSETQ in the germline V gene. CDR3 length: 13 residues. The CDR3 nucleotides are TGCGCCAGCAGCTTGGCTGAGAACATTGAAGCTTTCTTT. This sequence encodes CASSLAENIEAFF.

V gene TRBV5-6 combines with J gene TRBJ1-1, with 12 bases identical to TRBD1. V lost 3 bases and J lost 6; bases outside the gene matches: 3. Germline V gene data show CDR1 as SGHDT and CDR2 as YYEEEE. This CDR3 has 14 residues. In nucleotides, the CDR3 is TGTGCCAGCAGCTCCCGGGACAGGGGGCCTGAAGCTTTCTTT. Translating it yields CASSSRDRGPEAFF.

This clonotype was seen more than once but under ten times. This rearrangement joins TRBV5-1 to TRBJ1-1, with a tentative D call TRBD1 (5 bases). The V gene lost 4 bases and the J gene lost 6 bases, with 13 bases spanning the gap. CDR1 is SGHRS, CDR2 YFSETQ, per germline. This CDR3 contains 13 residues. The CDR3 spells CASSPRDTSEAFF. The CDR3, as DNA: TGCGCCAGCAGCCCCAGGGATACGTCTGAAGCTTTCTTT.